One T cell receptor (beta chain) is described in this entry. Its antigen is not known. The sample is drawn from a study of shared clonotypes between healthy human individuals. Study overall: There were three CD4 naive, three CD4 memory, two CD8 naive and one CD8 memory plates per donor.

Study results and limitations: A small donor pool kept down the genetic and exposure-history diversity that was represented. Among donors, sharing of clonotypes was expected to be affected by sequencing depth.

Assay: immunoSEQ multiplex PCR; the TCRdb copy retains only in-frame clones and omits some. This table holds roughly 2.4 million clones, more than 90% found once. The TCR comes from a man aged 18 to 30 in good health. Sequenced: naive CD4+ T cells sorted from blood. Regarding subset: CD45RA+ positively selected.

This CDR3 is CASSSGPGSRGGYTF. In nucleotides, the CDR3 is TGCGCCAGCAGCTCGGGACCGGGGTCCAGGGGTGGCTACACCTTC. V gene TRBV5-1 combines with J gene TRBJ1-2, with D perhaps matching TRBD1 (6 bases). CDR3 size: 15 residues. The V end was cut by 3 bases, the J end by 7 bases, with 19 bases between. CDR1 is SGHRS, CDR2 YFSETQ, per germline.